This TCR beta chain originates from a study of cytomegalovirus exposure and HLA in healthy donors. Trimming removed 7 bases from V and 10 bases from J, with 13 bases in between. Germline loops: CDR1 MNHNS, CDR2 SASEGT. The CDR3 totals 11 residues. This clone was seen a handful of times. PCR involved 60 Vbeta and 13 Jbeta primers. Sequenced by immunoSEQ multiplex PCR; TCRdb stores in-frame clones only, minus some. The table has some 120,000 clones, around 75% seen once. The TCR originated in a woman aged 50 to 65 in good health and CMV-seropositive. The V and J genes are TRBV6-1 and TRBJ1-1; no reliable D call. Material for sequencing was PBMCs. The CDR3 here is CASTRSPLAFF. Written as DNA, the CDR3 is TGTGCCAGCACCCGGAGCCCGTTAGCTTTCTTT.